One T cell receptor beta chain is described in this entry. The junction shows a germline mismatch at one end, possibly a read error. The length of the CDR3 is 14 residues. Germline values: CDR1 MNHEY, CDR2 SMNVEV (reference sequence). This specimen belongs to a study of blood T cells in healthy people across ages. A second PCR, run for 7 to 11 cycles, used a sample-barcoded 5' primer plus a J-beta primer mix. From the 5' RACE reads, TCRdb called clonotypes with MiXCR, one entry per CDR3 protein. The sample has some 1,500,000 distinct CDR3 sequences; 40% to 45% are singletons. The chain recombines TRBV27 with TRBJ2-1; weak D call: TRBD2 (5 bases). The TCR was taken from a woman younger than 30 in good health. Source material: blood. As DNA, the CDR3 is TGTGCCAACAGTTTTGAGGGATCCTACAATGAGCAGTTCTTC. This codes for CANSFEGSYNEQFF.